The rows below give T cell receptor beta chains drawn from one sample of a study of T cells in Graves' hyperthyroidism and ophthalmopathy. Using its own MiXCR run on the multiplex PCR reads, TCRdb lists one record per CDR3 protein. The data contain around 210,000 distinct CDR3 sequences, less than 20% of them singletons. The sequenced material came from blood. The receptors stem from a woman aged 50 to 60 with Graves' hyperthyroidism. Each CDR3 is given with its conserved first and last residue. D genes are given only for firm matches. Not all rows give a size; the values are once, few, many and, for expanded clones, a class.

abundance: many; v_gene: TRBV6-1; d_gene: TRBD1; j_gene: TRBJ2-7; CDR3nt: TGTGCCAGCGAGGACAGGGAAGAGGCCGAGCAGTACTTC; CDR3aa: CASEDREEAEQYF
abundance: -; v_gene: TRBV5-1; d_gene: -; j_gene: TRBJ2-6; CDR3nt: TGCGCCAGCAGCTCCGCGGGGTACGGGGCCAACGTCCTGACTTTC; CDR3aa: CASSSAGYGANVLTF
abundance: few; v_gene: TRBV19; d_gene: -; j_gene: TRBJ1-2; CDR3nt: TGTGCCAGTAGTGCCTCCCTTCGGGGCTACACCTTC; CDR3aa: CASSASLRGYTF
abundance: once; v_gene: TRBV15; d_gene: -; j_gene: TRBJ2-2; CDR3nt: TGTGCCACCAGCAGGTCGACAGGTCTGACGGAGCTGTTTTTT; CDR3aa: CATSRSTGLTELFF
abundance: many; v_gene: TRBV7-2; d_gene: TRBD1; j_gene: TRBJ1-3; CDR3nt: TGTGCCAGCAGCCTGGACAGGGGTTCTGGAAACACCATATATTTT; CDR3aa: CASSLDRGSGNTIYF
abundance: few; v_gene: TRBV4-1; d_gene: TRBD2; j_gene: TRBJ2-2; CDR3nt: TGCGCCAGCAGCCCTTATAGCGGGAGGGCCGGGGACGGGGAGCTGTTTTTT; CDR3aa: CASSPYSGRAGDGELFF
abundance: -; v_gene: TRBV6-2/TRBV6-3; d_gene: -; j_gene: TRBJ2-2; CDR3nt: TGTGCCAGCAGTTACGGCGCGAACCCAGACACCGGGGAGCTGTTTTTT; CDR3aa: CASSYGANPDTGELFF
abundance: many; v_gene: TRBV28; d_gene: TRBD1; j_gene: TRBJ2-3; CDR3nt: TGTGCCAGCAGTCCGGGGACAGCTTCCACAGATACGCAGTATTTT; CDR3aa: CASSPGTASTDTQYF
abundance: many; v_gene: TRBV3-1; d_gene: -; j_gene: TRBJ2-7; CDR3nt: TGTGCCAGCAGCCAAGGGCCCGAGGGATTCCACGAGCAGTACTTC; CDR3aa: CASSQGPEGFHEQYF
abundance: many; v_gene: TRBV2; d_gene: TRBD2; j_gene: TRBJ2-2; CDR3nt: TGTGCCAGCAGTGAAGGCGGGAGGGGAACCGGGGAGCTGTTTTTT; CDR3aa: CASSEGGRGTGELFF
abundance: -; v_gene: TRBV6-5; d_gene: -; j_gene: TRBJ2-7; CDR3nt: TGTGCCAGCAGTTACTCCCACAGGAGGAACTACGAGCAGTACTTC; CDR3aa: CASSYSHRRNYEQYF
abundance: few; v_gene: TRBV2; d_gene: -; j_gene: TRBJ2-7; CDR3nt: TGTGCCAGCAGTGAAGTGCTGCGGGGAGCCTACGAGCAGTACTTC; CDR3aa: CASSEVLRGAYEQYF
abundance: many; v_gene: TRBV11-2; d_gene: -; j_gene: TRBJ2-7; CDR3nt: TGTGCCAGCAGCTTTGTGCGGAGTATTCACAGGGTTACTATGTCCTACGAGCAGTACTTC; CDR3aa: CASSFVRSIHRVTMSYEQYF
abundance: many; v_gene: TRBV12-3/TRBV12-4; d_gene: -; j_gene: TRBJ1-2; CDR3nt: TGTGCCAGCAGGCCTGATGGGGGGAACTATGGCTACACCTTC; CDR3aa: CASRPDGGNYGYTF
abundance: many; v_gene: TRBV2; d_gene: -; j_gene: TRBJ2-7; CDR3nt: TGTGCCAGCAGTGACGGGGAGTACTTC; CDR3aa: CASSDGEYF
abundance: -; v_gene: TRBV20-1; d_gene: -; j_gene: TRBJ2-1; CDR3nt: TGCAGTTCGGGACCCTCCTACGAGCAGTTCTTC; CDR3aa: CSSGPSYEQFF